The clone carrying this T cell receptor beta chain was counted a single time. Its antigen is not identified. The data derive from a study of tumor and adjacent non-tumor tissue in lung cancer. Turning to the study itself: About 4.17 million productive TCRbeta reads were obtained per sample on average. Overall study findings and caveats: In normal lung, the top 100 clones were significantly more dominant than in tumor.

The CDR3 runs to 17 residues. Germline CDR1 and CDR2: MNHNS and SASEGT. V dropped 9 bases and J dropped 1 base, with 22 bases sitting between them. A modified ARM-PCR protocol with three rounds of nested PCR amplified TCRbeta. TCRdb independently ran MiXCR on the multiplex PCR reads; one entry per CDR3 protein. The table lists some 80,000 distinct CDR3 sequences, approximately 73% of them singletons. No cell sorting was done before RNA was extracted from the tissue. More than 3 cm separated this lung sample from the edge of the tumor. Chemotherapy-naive patients with new lung cancer underwent thoracic surgery in China, August–late 2014.

The rearrangement links TRBV6-1 to TRBJ1-5; D uncertain. Sequenced sample: distant non-tumor lung tissue. This clonotype was sampled from a woman aged 45-65 years with non-small cell lung cancer. The CDR3 DNA reads as TGTGCCAGGATAATTAGCGGGGATGTAAGGAGCAATCAGCCCCAGCATTTT. This sequence encodes CARIISGDVRSNQPQHF.